Below, 9 T cell receptor beta chains from the same sample are listed, as sequenced in a study of CD8+ T cells in alopecia areata. RNA extraction and reverse transcription yielded cDNA as sequencing template. Some clones are missing from TCRdb's copy, which holds only in-frame ones; the method was immunoSEQ multiplex PCR. The sample holds about 120,000 clones, 55% to 65% seen once. The sample was CD4+ T cells sorted from blood. These receptors were taken from a human donor in good health.

J is TRBJ1-5 and V is TRBV15; the D gene is possibly TRBD1 (6 bases). The CDR3 totals 15 residues. The germline V gene has CDR1 LNHNV and CDR2 YYDKDF (reference sequence). Trimming left V 0 bases short and J 1 base short, with 7 bases between. The CDR3 DNA sequence: TGTGCCACCAGCAGAGACAGGGGAAGCAATCAGCCCCAGCATTTT. As protein: CATSRDRGSNQPQHF.

The CDR3 DNA reads as TGTGCCAGCAGTCCCCGGCGCGAGCAGTACTTC. Amino acid sequence: CASSPRREQYF. The chain carries TRBV2 and TRBJ2-7; D uncertain. CDR3 length: 11 residues. In germline, CDR1 is SNHLY, CDR2 FYNNEI. The V end lost 5 bases, the J end lost 6 bases, and 8 bases lay between the germline ends.

The V and J genes are TRBV19 and TRBJ1-2; 11 nucleotides agree with TRBD1. Germline loops: CDR1 LNHDA, CDR2 SQIVND (reference sequence). V shed 11 bases and J 3 bases; nucleotides not matched to a gene: 2. This CDR3 has 12 amino acids. CDR3 sequence (DNA): TGTGCCCGGGGACAGGGGGACTATGGCTACACCTTC. This codes for CARGQGDYGYTF. Together with reference TRBV19 and TRBJ1-2, the CDR3 gives the full variable domain: DGGITQSPKYLFRKEGQNVTLSCEQNLNHDAMYWYRQDPGQGLRLIYYSQIVNDFQKGDIAEGYSVSREKKESFPLTVTSAQKNPTAFYLCARGQGDYGYTFGSGTRLTVV.

The chain joins TRBV29-1 to TRBJ2-4; no reliable D call. This CDR3 is 13 amino acids long. Germline CDR1 and CDR2: SQVTM and ANQGSEA. V lost 7 bases, J lost 2 bases, and 12 bases lay in between. In DNA form, the CDR3 reads TGCAGCGGTGCCGCGGCATCCAAAAACATTCAGTACTTC. It is translated as CSGAAASKNIQYF.

The chain has TRBV4-1 and TRBJ2-1; 7 bases agree with TRBD1. The CDR3 has 16 residues. Germline V lookup: CDR1 MGHRA, CDR2 YSYEKL. After removal of 0 bases from V and 2 bases from J, the junction contained 4 bases not matched to a gene. CDR3: CASSQDPGQPYNEQFF. Written as DNA, the CDR3 is TGCGCCAGCAGCCAAGATCCGGGACAGCCCTACAATGAGCAGTTCTTC.

The chain joins TRBV5-1 to TRBJ1-4; D gene unclear. CDR1 is SGHRS and CDR2 is YFSETQ in the germline V gene. Trimming left V 4 bases short and J 3 bases short, with 10 bases between. The CDR3 spans 14 residues. This chain's CDR3 is CASSPGWANEKLFF. CDR3 bases: TGCGCCAGCAGCCCCGGGTGGGCTAATGAAAAACTGTTTTTT.

In its sample, this clone was seen a few times. This sequence joins TRBV19 and TRBJ1-5; possibly TRBD1 for D (5 bases). Germline CDR1 is LNHDA and CDR2 is SQIVND (reference sequence). The ends were cut back, 6 bases at V and 3 bases at J, with 15 bases in the middle. The CDR3 extends over 15 amino acids. The CDR3 DNA is TGTGCCAGTAGCCTCGGACATTACCTCAATCAGCCCCAGCATTTT. Residues: CASSLGHYLNQPQHF.

This chain joins TRBV25-1 and TRBJ2-5; 8 nucleotides line up with TRBD1. Germline V gives CDR1 MGHDK, CDR2 SYGVNS. The V segment lost 1 base and the J segment 5 bases; nucleotides outside the gene matches: 9. This CDR3 region has 16 residues. The CDR3 DNA reads as TGTGCCAGCAGTGAATCGGGCCAGGGGGCAAGGGAGACCCAGTACTTC. Protein sequence: CASSESGQGARETQYF.

This chain links TRBV19 with TRBJ2-1, with D possibly matching TRBD2 (5 bases). Germline V gene sequence: CDR1 LNHDA, CDR2 SQIVND (reference sequence). Trimming removed 6 bases at V and 0 bases at J, with 30 bases between. The CDR3 is 21 amino acids. The CDR3 region is CASSPLLRTAGQVGSYNEQFF. The CDR3 DNA sequence: TGTGCCAGTAGCCCCCTCCTTAGGACGGCGGGTCAAGTAGGCTCCTACAATGAGCAGTTCTTC.